This TCR beta chain originates from a study of control samples from healthy donors and cancer patients. Using immunoSEQ multiplex PCR, the repertoire was profiled, and TCRdb retains in-frame clones only, with some absent. The sample lists over 90,000 clones, around 92% occurring once. The CDR3 is 15 residues long. Germline V gene sequence: CDR1 MGHDK, CDR2 SYGVNS. The germline V and J ends were trimmed by 1 base and 5 bases, with 9 bases remaining between them. This receptor was taken from a woman under 30 in good health. The V gene is TRBV25-1, the J gene TRBJ1-6; tentative D call: TRBD1 (5 bases). Source material: blood. CDR3 sequence: CASSESGLHNSPLHF. CDR3 bases: TGTGCCAGCAGTGAATCGGGACTCCATAATTCACCCCTCCACTTT.